This TCR beta chain was captured by sequencing in a study of shared clonotypes between healthy human individuals. Germline V lookup: CDR1 SEHNR, CDR2 FQNEAQ (reference sequence). The V end lost 1 base, the J end lost 7 bases, and 17 bases lay between the germline ends. The CDR3 sequence is 16 residues long. Terminally differentiated effector memory CD45RA+ cells were left out of the naive CD8 fraction, which was CD45RO-negative and positively selected for CCR7. Sequenced by immunoSEQ multiplex PCR; TCRdb stores in-frame clones only, minus some. Here the sample spans about 750,000 clones, around 93% being singletons.

The sequence was obtained from a man aged 30-40 years in good health. The V call is TRBV7-9, the J call TRBJ1-5; D is perhaps TRBD1 (6 bases). Sample: naive CD8+ T cells sorted from blood. The CDR3 here is CASSLGVGGAPQPQHF. CDR3 nucleotides: TGTGCCAGCAGCTTAGGGGTAGGGGGGGCCCCACAGCCCCAGCATTTT.